This T cell receptor beta chain was observed in a study of T-cell memory formation after mild COVID-19. Study-wide context: Clusters of TCRs were largely donor specific. Overall study findings and caveats: CD4+ clones that contracted lay mainly in CM and EM; CD8+ ones lay in EMRA. Several responding clones turned up in pre-infection memory, indicating that cross-reactive memory may have taken part.

V lost 6 bases and J lost 8, with 14 bases in between. This CDR3 has 13 amino acids. A remark on this clonotype: Antigen unknown.

One entry per CDR3 protein, called by TCRdb with MiXCR from the 5' RACE reads. The table has more than 300,000 distinct CDR3 sequences, 20% to 25% seen once. The sequenced sample was PBMCs or a T cell subset sorted from them (not recorded which). This clonotype was obtained from a man between 18 and 35 years old who had mild COVID-19 (a few samples of this study predate the infection). Cell type and time point are not known. This chain joins TRBV12-3 or TRBV12-4 and TRBJ1-3; D is unresolved. The CDR3 DNA reads TGTGCCAGCAGCCCAGATGGTGGGCACACCATATATTTT. The encoded protein is CASSPDGGHTIYF.